Listed here is a single T cell receptor beta chain. The source of the sample is a study of blood T cell repertoires in COVID-19. Background on the study: Specimens from acute and convalescent COVID-19 originated in the United States, Italy and Spain.

In the original processing: Reference gene primer amplification gave estimated nucleated cell counts. Profiled with immunoSEQ multiplex PCR; TCRdb holds only in-frame clones, not every one. V and J calls and clone size are copied from that table; D and trimming were computed from the DNA. Of about 25,000 clones listed, roughly 84% are singletons. The V gene's germline CDR1 is KGHDR and CDR2 SFDVKD. Trimming cost V 3 bases and J 0 bases, with 9 bases left between them. This CDR3 has 15 amino acids. J is TRBJ2-3 and V is TRBV24-1, with unresolved D. The sequencing sample was made of peripheral blood. The TCR originated in a man aged 45-65 years with active COVID-19. The CDR3 is CATSDPLGSTDTQYF. The CDR3 bases are TGTGCCACCAGTGATCCCCTAGGAAGCACAGATACGCAGTATTTT.